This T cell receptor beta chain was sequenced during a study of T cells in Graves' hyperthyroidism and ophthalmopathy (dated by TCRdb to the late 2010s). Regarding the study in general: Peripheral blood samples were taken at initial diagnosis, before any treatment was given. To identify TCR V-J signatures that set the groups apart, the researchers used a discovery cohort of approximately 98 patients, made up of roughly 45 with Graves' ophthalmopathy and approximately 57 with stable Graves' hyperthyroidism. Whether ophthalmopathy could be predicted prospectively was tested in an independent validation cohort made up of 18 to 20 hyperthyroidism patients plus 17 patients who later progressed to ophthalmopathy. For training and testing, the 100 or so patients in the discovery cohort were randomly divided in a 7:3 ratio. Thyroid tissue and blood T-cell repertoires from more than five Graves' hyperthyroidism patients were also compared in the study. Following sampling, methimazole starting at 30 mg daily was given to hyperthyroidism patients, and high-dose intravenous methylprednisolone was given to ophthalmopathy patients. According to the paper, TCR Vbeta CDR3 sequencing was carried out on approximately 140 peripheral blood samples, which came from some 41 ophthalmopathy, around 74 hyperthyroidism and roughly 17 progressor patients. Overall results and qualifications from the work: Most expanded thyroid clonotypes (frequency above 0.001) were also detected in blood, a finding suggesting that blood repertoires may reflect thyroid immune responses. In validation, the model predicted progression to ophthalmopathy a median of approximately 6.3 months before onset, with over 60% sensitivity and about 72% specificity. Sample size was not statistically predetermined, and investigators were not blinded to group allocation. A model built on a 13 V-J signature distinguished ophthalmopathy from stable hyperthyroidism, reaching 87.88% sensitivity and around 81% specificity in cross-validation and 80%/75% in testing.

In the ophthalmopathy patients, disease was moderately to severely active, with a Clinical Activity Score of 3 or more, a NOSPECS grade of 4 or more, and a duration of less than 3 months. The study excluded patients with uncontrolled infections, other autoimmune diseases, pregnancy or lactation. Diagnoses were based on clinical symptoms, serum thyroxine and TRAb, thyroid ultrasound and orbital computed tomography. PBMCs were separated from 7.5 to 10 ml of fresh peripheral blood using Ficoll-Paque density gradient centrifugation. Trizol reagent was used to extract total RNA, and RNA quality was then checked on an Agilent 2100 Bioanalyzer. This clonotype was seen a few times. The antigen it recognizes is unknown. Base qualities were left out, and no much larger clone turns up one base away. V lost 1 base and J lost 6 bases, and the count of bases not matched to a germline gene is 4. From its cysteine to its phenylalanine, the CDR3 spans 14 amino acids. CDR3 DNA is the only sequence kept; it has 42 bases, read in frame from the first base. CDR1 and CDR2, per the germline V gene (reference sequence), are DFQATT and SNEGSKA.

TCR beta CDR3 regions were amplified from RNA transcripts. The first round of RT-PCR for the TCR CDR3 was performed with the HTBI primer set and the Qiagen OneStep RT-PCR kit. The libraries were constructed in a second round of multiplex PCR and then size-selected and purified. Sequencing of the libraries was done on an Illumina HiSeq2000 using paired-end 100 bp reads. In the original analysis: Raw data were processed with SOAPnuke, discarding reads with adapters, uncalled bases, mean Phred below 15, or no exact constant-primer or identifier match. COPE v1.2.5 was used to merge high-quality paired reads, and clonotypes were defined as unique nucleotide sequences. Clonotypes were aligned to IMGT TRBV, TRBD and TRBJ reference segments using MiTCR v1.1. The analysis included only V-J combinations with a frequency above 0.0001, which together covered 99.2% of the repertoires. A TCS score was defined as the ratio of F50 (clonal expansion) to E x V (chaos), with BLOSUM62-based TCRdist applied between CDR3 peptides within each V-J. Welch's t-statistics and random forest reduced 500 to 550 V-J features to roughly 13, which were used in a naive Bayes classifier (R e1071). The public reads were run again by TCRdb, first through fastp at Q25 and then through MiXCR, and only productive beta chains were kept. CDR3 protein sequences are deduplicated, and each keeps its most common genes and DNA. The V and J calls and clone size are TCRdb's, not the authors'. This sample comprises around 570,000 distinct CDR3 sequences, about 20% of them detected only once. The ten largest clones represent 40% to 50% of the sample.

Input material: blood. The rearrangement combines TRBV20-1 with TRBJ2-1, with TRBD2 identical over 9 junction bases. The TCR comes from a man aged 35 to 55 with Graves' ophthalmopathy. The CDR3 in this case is CSARVLAGSNEQFF. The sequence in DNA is TGCAGTGCTAGAGTACTAGCGGGTAGCAATGAGCAGTTCTTC.